The next 9 T cell receptor beta chains were all read from a single sample in a study of blood T cell repertoires in COVID-19. Method: immunoSEQ multiplex PCR; TCRdb's copy keeps in-frame clones and lacks some. In the table there are about 320,000 clones, 85% of which are singletons. Sequencing input: PBMCs or T cells enriched from blood (not recorded which). The source is a woman aged 25 to 39 who had been exposed to COVID-19.

The gene calls are TRBV30 and TRBJ1-2; 9 nucleotides align to TRBD1. Germline CDR1 reads GTSNPN; CDR2 reads SVGIG (reference sequence). The CDR3 covers 13 residues. The CDR3 DNA reads TGTGCTCGCCGGGACAGGGATTCCTATGGCTACACCTTC. It yields the protein CARRDRDSYGYTF.

The chain is built from TRBV2 and TRBJ1-2, with 7 bases fitting TRBD1. Unmatched junction bases numbered 7, after V lost 6 bases and J lost 6 bases. This CDR3 has 13 residues. Germline assignment: CDR1 SNHLY and CDR2 FYNNEI. CDR3 DNA: TGTGCCAGCAGGGACGACAGGGCGGATGGCTACACCTTC. Amino acids: CASRDDRADGYTF. The full variable domain, completed using reference TRBV2 and TRBJ1-2, is EPEVTQTPSHQVTQMGQEVILRCVPISNHLYFYWYRQILGQKVEFLVSFYNNEISEKSEIFDDQFSVERPDGSNFTLKIRSTKLEDSAMYFCASRDDRADGYTFGSGTRLTVV.

The V and J genes are TRBV7-2 and TRBJ1-1, with a tentative D call TRBD1 (6 bases). V lost 4 bases, J lost 8 bases, and 8 bases lay in between. Germline assignment: CDR1 SGHTA and CDR2 FQGNSA. The CDR3 contains 11 residues. The DNA for the CDR3 is TGTGCCAGCAGCTCCCAGGGGGAAGCTTTCTTT. Amino acid sequence: CASSSQGEAFF.

This clone was detected ten times or more. This chain joins TRBV24-1 and TRBJ2-3; 8 bases are shared with TRBD2. Germline loops: CDR1 KGHDR, CDR2 SFDVKD. This CDR3 is 17 amino acids long. Trimming cost V 4 bases and J 1 base; bases outside gene matches: 9. CDR3 amino acids: CATSDPSSGGGTDTQYF. CDR3 sequence (DNA): TGTGCCACCAGTGACCCCTCTTCGGGGGGGGGCACAGATACGCAGTATTTT.

This clone has only one observation. V and J are TRBV4-3 and TRBJ2-5, with D hard to call. The CDR3 length is 17 residues. Trimming stripped 3 bases from V and 1 base from J, with 18 bases between. The germline V gene has CDR1 LGHNA and CDR2 YSLEER. CDR3 amino acids: CASSHSPAGQSQETQYF. CDR3 sequence (DNA): TGCGCCAGCAGCCATTCCCCTGCTGGGCAGTCCCAAGAGACCCAGTACTTC.

The table lists this clone with a few counts. J is TRBJ1-2 and V is TRBV9; 10 positions match TRBD1. The germline CDR1 and CDR2 sequences are SGDLS and YYNGEE. V shed 3 bases and J 7 bases; nucleotides not matched to a gene: 12. There are 16 residues in the CDR3. The CDR3: CASSDRDRGNYGGYTF. In DNA, the CDR3 is TGTGCCAGCAGCGACCGGGACAGGGGCAATTACGGTGGCTACACCTTC.

The chain links TRBV28 to TRBJ2-1; D remains unclear. CDR1 is MDHEN and CDR2 is SYDVKM in the germline V gene. This CDR3 comprises 15 residues. The V end was cut by 1 base, the J end by 0 bases, with 7 bases between. The CDR3: CASSLSAGSYNEQFF. Here the CDR3 DNA reads TGTGCCAGCAGTTTATCAGCAGGCTCCTACAATGAGCAGTTCTTC. Full variable domain (missing parts from reference TRBV28 and TRBJ2-1): DVKVTQSSRYLVKRTGEKVFLECVQDMDHENMFWYRQDPGLGLRLIYFSYDVKMKEKGDIPEGYSVSREKKERFSLILESASTNQTSMYLCASSLSAGSYNEQFFGPGTRLTVL.

This clone was recorded a few times. The V call is TRBV27, the J call TRBJ1-2; TRBD1 matches at 11 bases. In germline, CDR1 is MNHEY, CDR2 SMNVEV (reference sequence). The V gene end was trimmed by 5 bases and the J gene end by 7 bases; junction bases not matched to a gene: 6. The CDR3 contains 14 residues. The CDR3 sequence is CASSQTGQGGGYTF. The CDR3 region has the DNA TGTGCCAGCAGTCAAACGGGACAGGGGGGTGGCTACACCTTC.

The chain has TRBV10-3 and TRBJ1-2; a possible D gene is TRBD1 (5 bases). This CDR3 is built from 14 residues. Germline V gene lookup returns CDR1 ENHRY and CDR2 SYGVKD. The V end was cut by 2 bases, the J end by 2 bases, with 9 bases between. The CDR3 DNA reads as TGTGCCATCAGTGAGGGGGCCGAAAACTATGGCTACACCTTC. Its protein product is CAISEGAENYGYTF.